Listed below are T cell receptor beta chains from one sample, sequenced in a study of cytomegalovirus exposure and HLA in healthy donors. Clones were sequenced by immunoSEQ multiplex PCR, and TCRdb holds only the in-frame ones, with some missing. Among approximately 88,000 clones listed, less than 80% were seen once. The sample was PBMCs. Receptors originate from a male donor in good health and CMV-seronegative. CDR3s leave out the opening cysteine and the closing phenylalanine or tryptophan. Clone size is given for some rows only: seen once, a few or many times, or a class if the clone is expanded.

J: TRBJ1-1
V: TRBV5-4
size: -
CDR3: ASSLARGPEAF

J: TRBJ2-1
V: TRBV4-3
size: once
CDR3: ASSTGTSGRERDEQF

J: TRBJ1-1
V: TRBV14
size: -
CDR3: ASSQDQGQGGAF

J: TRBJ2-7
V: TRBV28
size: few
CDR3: AGQYNPYEQY

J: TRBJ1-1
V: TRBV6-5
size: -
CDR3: ASSYSNRVGTEAF

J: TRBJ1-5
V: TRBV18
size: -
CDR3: ASSPLAGKGNQPQH

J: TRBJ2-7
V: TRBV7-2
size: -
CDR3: ASSYLGTSGSYEQY

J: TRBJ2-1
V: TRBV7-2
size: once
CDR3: ASSLPDRVSEQF

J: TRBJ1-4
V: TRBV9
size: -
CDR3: ASSPRSTLNEKLF

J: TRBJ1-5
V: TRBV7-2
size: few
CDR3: ASSPTNRDQPQH

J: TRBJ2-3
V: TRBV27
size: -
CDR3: ASSLRDLRYTDTQY

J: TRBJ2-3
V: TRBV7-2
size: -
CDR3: ASTKRAGASTDTQY

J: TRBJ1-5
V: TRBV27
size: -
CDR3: ASSSGYARTLAGDQPQH

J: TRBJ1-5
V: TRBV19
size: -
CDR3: ASSIGGNQPQH